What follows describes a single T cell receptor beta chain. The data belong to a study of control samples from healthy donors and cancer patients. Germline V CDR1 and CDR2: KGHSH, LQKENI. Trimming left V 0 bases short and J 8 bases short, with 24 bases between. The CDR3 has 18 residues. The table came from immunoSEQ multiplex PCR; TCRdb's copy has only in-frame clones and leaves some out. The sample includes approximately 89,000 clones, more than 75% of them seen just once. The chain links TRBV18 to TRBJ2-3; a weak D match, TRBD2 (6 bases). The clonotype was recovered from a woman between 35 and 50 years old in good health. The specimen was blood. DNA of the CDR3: TGTGCCAGCTCACCACCCTTCCGGGACGGAGGGGACCGCGGTACGCAGTATTTT. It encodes CASSPPFRDGGDRGTQYF.